This TCR beta chain was sequenced for a study of cytomegalovirus exposure and HLA in healthy donors. Use of 60 Vbeta and 13 Jbeta primers characterized the PCR. Produced via immunoSEQ multiplex PCR; TCRdb's table is partial and in-frame only. The repertoire holds about 170,000 clones, with more than 80% as singletons. The sequenced sample consisted of PBMCs. The sequence derives from a woman aged 18-35 years in good health and CMV-seronegative.

The CDR3 protein is CASSTGQGSYNEQFF. CDR3 coding DNA: TGTGCCAGCAGCACGGGACAGGGTTCCTACAATGAGCAGTTCTTC. This chain joins TRBV11-2 and TRBJ2-1, with 9 bases matching TRBD1. Germline V gives CDR1 SGHAT, CDR2 FQNNGV. CDR3 length: 15 amino acids. J was trimmed by 1 base and V by 5 bases; bases with no gene match: 3.